These T cell receptor beta chains were read from a single sample in a study of cytomegalovirus exposure and HLA in healthy donors. Method: immunoSEQ multiplex PCR; TCRdb's copy keeps in-frame clones and lacks some. Of 200,000 or so clones in the sample, just under 70% were seen once. The source material was PBMCs. The receptors were gathered from a man aged 35 to 55 in good health and CMV-seropositive. The CDR3 runs from the conserved cysteine through the conserved F or W. D genes are given only for firm matches. Clone size appears in some rows only: once, few, many, or a class for an expanded clone.

cdr3_aa | cdr3_nt | d_call | j_call | clone_size | v_call
CASSLQGGVEKLFF | TGTGCCAGTAGTCTACAGGGGGGGGTTGAAAAACTGTTTTTT | TRBD1 | TRBJ1-4 | NA | TRBV19
CASSSRQGVETQYF | TGTGCCAGCAGCTCCCGACAGGGGGTGGAGACCCAGTACTTC | TRBD1 | TRBJ2-5 | NA | TRBV7-6
CASWTASYSGNTIYF | TGTGCCAGCTGGACAGCCTCTTACTCTGGAAACACCATATATTTT | NA | TRBJ1-3 | NA | TRBV28
CASSLPLAGGRPGELFF | TGTGCCAGCAGTCTTCCGCTAGCGGGGGGGAGACCCGGGGAGCTGTTTTTT | TRBD2 | TRBJ2-2 | NA | TRBV5-4
CASSALPAGAYEQYF | TGTGCCAGCAGTGCCCTTCCGGCGGGGGCCTACGAGCAGTACTTC | TRBD2 | TRBJ2-7 | NA | TRBV25-1
CASSAGAGDYTF | TGTGCCAGCAGCGCAGGTGCAGGGGACTACACCTTC | NA | TRBJ1-2 | NA | TRBV7-8
CASTLHWAANSPLHF | TGTGCCAGCACCCTTCATTGGGCAGCAAATTCACCCCTCCACTTT | NA | TRBJ1-6 | NA | TRBV9
CASSTGDQSTGELFF | TGCGCCAGCAGCACAGGGGACCAAAGCACCGGGGAGCTGTTTTTT | TRBD1 | TRBJ2-2 | NA | TRBV5-1
CASSIGQGPYGYTF | TGCGCCAGCAGCATAGGACAGGGCCCGTATGGCTACACCTTC | TRBD1 | TRBJ1-2 | NA | TRBV5-1
CASSLEGTSGVGQFF | TGTGCCAGCAGCTTGGAAGGGACTAGCGGGGTTGGGCAGTTCTTC | TRBD2 | TRBJ2-1 | NA | TRBV5-6
CASSPVDRGGYNEQFF | TGCGCCAGCAGCCCAGTCGACAGGGGGGGATACAATGAGCAGTTCTTC | TRBD1 | TRBJ2-1 | NA | TRBV4-3
CASSYRTGTGANVLTF | TGTGCCAGCAGCTACCGCACAGGGACCGGGGCCAACGTCCTGACTTTC | NA | TRBJ2-6 | few | TRBV2
CASSLGLVTDTQYF | TGTGCCAGCAGCTTGGGACTAGTGACAGATACGCAGTATTTT | TRBD2 | TRBJ2-3 | NA | TRBV9
CASSLGFQGGHNEQFF | TGCGCCAGCAGCTTGGGCTTCCAGGGTGGCCACAATGAGCAGTTCTTC | NA | TRBJ2-1 | few | TRBV5-1
CASSPLADTQYF | TGTGCCAGCAGCCCCTTAGCAGATACGCAGTATTTT | NA | TRBJ2-3 | NA | TRBV5-4
CASSEAGEAFF | TGTGCCAGCAGTGAGGCTGGGGAAGCTTTCTTT | NA | TRBJ1-1 | NA | TRBV28
CASSFPGGQGLLDYGYTF | TGTGCCAGCAGCTTTCCCGGGGGACAGGGTCTTTTGGACTATGGCTACACCTTC | TRBD1 | TRBJ1-2 | once | TRBV7-2
CASREDRGSYNEQFF | TGTGCCAGCAGGGAGGACAGGGGCTCCTACAATGAGCAGTTCTTC | TRBD1 | TRBJ2-1 | NA | TRBV6-1
CASSSVDINEQFF | TGTGCCAGCAGCTCCGTGGACATTAATGAGCAGTTCTTC | NA | TRBJ2-1 | NA | TRBV11-3
CASSAGGKLDF | TGTGCCAGCAGCGCCGGAGGTAAGTTGGATTTT | NA | TRBJ1-5 | NA | TRBV21-1
CASSPNWGLGANVLTF | TGTGCCAGCAGTCCCAACTGGGGACTCGGGGCCAACGTCCTGACTTTC | NA | TRBJ2-6 | NA | TRBV28
CASSPTGGTEAFF | TGTGCCAGCAGCCCAACCGGCGGCACTGAGGCTTTCTTT | NA | TRBJ1-1 | NA | TRBV11-2
CASRTGSANEQFF | TGCGCCAGCCGGACAGGGAGCGCCAATGAGCAGTTCTTC | TRBD1 | TRBJ2-1 | few | TRBV4-1
CASSYGAPVNNEQFF | TGTGCCAGCAGTTACGGGGCCCCAGTGAACAATGAGCAGTTCTTC | NA | TRBJ2-1 | NA | TRBV6-5
CASSPPPRGSINEQFF | TGTGCCAGCAGCCCCCCCCCGCGGGGGAGTATCAATGAGCAGTTCTTC | TRBD2 | TRBJ2-1 | NA | TRBV13
CASSVAGEGNTIYF | TGTGCCAGCAGCGTAGCAGGGGAAGGAAACACCATATATTTT | NA | TRBJ1-3 | once | TRBV9
CASSQSLWGVQGGELFF | TGCGCCAGCAGCCAATCGCTCTGGGGGGTACAAGGCGGGGAGCTGTTTTTT | NA | TRBJ2-2 | NA | TRBV4-1
CASLTGGQGDGGYTF | TGTGCCAGCCTGACAGGGGGACAGGGGGATGGTGGCTACACCTTC | TRBD1 | TRBJ1-2 | NA | TRBV2
CASSLNSPGQGTYEQYF | TGTGCCAGCAGTTTGAACTCTCCGGGACAGGGGACCTACGAGCAGTACTTC | TRBD1 | TRBJ2-7 | NA | TRBV27
CASSLQGKGGYTF | TGTGCCAGCAGTTTACAGGGCAAGGGGGGCTACACCTTC | NA | TRBJ1-2 | NA | TRBV28
CASRTLMNTEAFF | TGTGCCAGCAGGACACTCATGAACACTGAAGCTTTCTTT | NA | TRBJ1-1 | NA | TRBV7-9
CASSSGTSKETQYF | TGTGCCAGCAGCTCCGGGACTAGCAAAGAGACCCAGTACTTC | TRBD2 | TRBJ2-5 | NA | TRBV9
CASSLEWGQGAHEQFF | TGTGCCAGCAGCTTAGAATGGGGACAGGGGGCCCATGAGCAGTTCTTC | TRBD1 | TRBJ2-1 | NA | TRBV7-9
CASSQEGGSENQPQHF | TGTGCCAGCAGCCAAGAAGGAGGAAGCGAAAATCAGCCCCAGCATTTT | NA | TRBJ1-5 | NA | TRBV4-2
CASSLGETGSYNEQFF | TGTGCCAGCAGCTTAGGGGAGACAGGGTCCTACAATGAGCAGTTCTTC | TRBD1 | TRBJ2-1 | few | TRBV7-9
CSVQGQDGGTQYF | TGCAGCGTCCAGGGACAGGACGGAGGTACGCAGTATTTT | TRBD1 | TRBJ2-3 | NA | TRBV29-1
CASRLQENTGELFF | TGTGCCAGCAGACTACAGGAGAACACCGGGGAGCTGTTTTTT | NA | TRBJ2-2 | NA | TRBV2
CASSSPRQGFGNTEAFF | TGTGCCAGCAGCTCCCCTCGACAGGGATTCGGGAACACTGAAGCTTTCTTT | TRBD1 | TRBJ1-1 | once | TRBV7-9
CASSAPGQGSPDEQFF | TGTGCCAGCAGCGCCCCGGGACAGGGGTCTCCTGATGAGCAGTTCTTC | TRBD1 | TRBJ2-1 | NA | TRBV9
CASSLEQGRYGYTF | TGCGCCAGCAGCTTGGAACAGGGACGCTATGGCTACACCTTC | NA | TRBJ1-2 | NA | TRBV5-1
CASSYRRGQPQHF | TGTGCCAGCAGTTACCGCAGGGGTCAGCCCCAGCATTTT | NA | TRBJ1-5 | NA | TRBV6-5
CASSLGRRGGSYGYTF | TGTGCCAGCAGCTTAGGACGTAGGGGGGGATCTTATGGCTACACCTTC | NA | TRBJ1-2 | NA | TRBV7-8
CASSGTLGGSYNEQFF | TGTGCCAGTAGTGGCACCCTAGGGGGCTCCTACAATGAGCAGTTCTTC | NA | TRBJ2-1 | NA | TRBV6-6
CASSSSVGPSYEQYF | TGTGCCAGCAGCTCCTCGGTGGGGCCGTCCTACGAGCAGTACTTC | NA | TRBJ2-7 | few | TRBV7-3
CASSRLAGSSYEQYF | TGTGCCAGCAGCCGACTAGCGGGGAGCTCCTACGAGCAGTACTTC | TRBD2 | TRBJ2-7 | NA | TRBV7-9
CASSLYPPNSPLHF | TGTGCCAGCAGTTTGTATCCCCCGAATTCACCCCTCCACTTT | NA | TRBJ1-6 | NA | TRBV27
CASSPRGVTEAFF | TGTGCCAGCAGTCCCAGGGGTGTCACTGAAGCTTTCTTT | NA | TRBJ1-1 | NA | TRBV27
CASSQLRGKAFF | TGCGCCAGCAGCCAGTTAAGGGGCAAAGCTTTCTTT | NA | TRBJ1-1 | NA | TRBV4-1
CASSVSPGTAGEKLFF | TGTGCCAGCAGCGTATCCCCCGGGACAGCAGGTGAAAAACTGTTTTTT | TRBD1 | TRBJ1-4 | NA | TRBV9
CASSEREGYEQYF | TGTGCCAGCAGTGAACGGGAAGGTTACGAGCAGTACTTC | NA | TRBJ2-7 | NA | TRBV25-1
CASSPGQGGVTEAFF | TGCGCCAGCAGCCCGGGACAGGGTGGTGTTACTGAAGCTTTCTTT | TRBD1 | TRBJ1-1 | few | TRBV5-1
CASSQDRGGSPLHF | TGTGCCAGCAGTCAGGACAGGGGAGGGTCACCCCTCCACTTT | TRBD1 | TRBJ1-6 | NA | TRBV5-4
CAISGAQGVLNSPLHF | TGTGCCATCAGTGGGGCCCAGGGGGTCCTTAATTCACCCCTCCACTTT | TRBD1 | TRBJ1-6 | NA | TRBV10-3
CASSMGLAGPAPDTQYF | TGCGCCAGCAGCATGGGACTAGCGGGGCCAGCCCCAGATACGCAGTATTTT | TRBD2 | TRBJ2-3 | NA | TRBV5-1